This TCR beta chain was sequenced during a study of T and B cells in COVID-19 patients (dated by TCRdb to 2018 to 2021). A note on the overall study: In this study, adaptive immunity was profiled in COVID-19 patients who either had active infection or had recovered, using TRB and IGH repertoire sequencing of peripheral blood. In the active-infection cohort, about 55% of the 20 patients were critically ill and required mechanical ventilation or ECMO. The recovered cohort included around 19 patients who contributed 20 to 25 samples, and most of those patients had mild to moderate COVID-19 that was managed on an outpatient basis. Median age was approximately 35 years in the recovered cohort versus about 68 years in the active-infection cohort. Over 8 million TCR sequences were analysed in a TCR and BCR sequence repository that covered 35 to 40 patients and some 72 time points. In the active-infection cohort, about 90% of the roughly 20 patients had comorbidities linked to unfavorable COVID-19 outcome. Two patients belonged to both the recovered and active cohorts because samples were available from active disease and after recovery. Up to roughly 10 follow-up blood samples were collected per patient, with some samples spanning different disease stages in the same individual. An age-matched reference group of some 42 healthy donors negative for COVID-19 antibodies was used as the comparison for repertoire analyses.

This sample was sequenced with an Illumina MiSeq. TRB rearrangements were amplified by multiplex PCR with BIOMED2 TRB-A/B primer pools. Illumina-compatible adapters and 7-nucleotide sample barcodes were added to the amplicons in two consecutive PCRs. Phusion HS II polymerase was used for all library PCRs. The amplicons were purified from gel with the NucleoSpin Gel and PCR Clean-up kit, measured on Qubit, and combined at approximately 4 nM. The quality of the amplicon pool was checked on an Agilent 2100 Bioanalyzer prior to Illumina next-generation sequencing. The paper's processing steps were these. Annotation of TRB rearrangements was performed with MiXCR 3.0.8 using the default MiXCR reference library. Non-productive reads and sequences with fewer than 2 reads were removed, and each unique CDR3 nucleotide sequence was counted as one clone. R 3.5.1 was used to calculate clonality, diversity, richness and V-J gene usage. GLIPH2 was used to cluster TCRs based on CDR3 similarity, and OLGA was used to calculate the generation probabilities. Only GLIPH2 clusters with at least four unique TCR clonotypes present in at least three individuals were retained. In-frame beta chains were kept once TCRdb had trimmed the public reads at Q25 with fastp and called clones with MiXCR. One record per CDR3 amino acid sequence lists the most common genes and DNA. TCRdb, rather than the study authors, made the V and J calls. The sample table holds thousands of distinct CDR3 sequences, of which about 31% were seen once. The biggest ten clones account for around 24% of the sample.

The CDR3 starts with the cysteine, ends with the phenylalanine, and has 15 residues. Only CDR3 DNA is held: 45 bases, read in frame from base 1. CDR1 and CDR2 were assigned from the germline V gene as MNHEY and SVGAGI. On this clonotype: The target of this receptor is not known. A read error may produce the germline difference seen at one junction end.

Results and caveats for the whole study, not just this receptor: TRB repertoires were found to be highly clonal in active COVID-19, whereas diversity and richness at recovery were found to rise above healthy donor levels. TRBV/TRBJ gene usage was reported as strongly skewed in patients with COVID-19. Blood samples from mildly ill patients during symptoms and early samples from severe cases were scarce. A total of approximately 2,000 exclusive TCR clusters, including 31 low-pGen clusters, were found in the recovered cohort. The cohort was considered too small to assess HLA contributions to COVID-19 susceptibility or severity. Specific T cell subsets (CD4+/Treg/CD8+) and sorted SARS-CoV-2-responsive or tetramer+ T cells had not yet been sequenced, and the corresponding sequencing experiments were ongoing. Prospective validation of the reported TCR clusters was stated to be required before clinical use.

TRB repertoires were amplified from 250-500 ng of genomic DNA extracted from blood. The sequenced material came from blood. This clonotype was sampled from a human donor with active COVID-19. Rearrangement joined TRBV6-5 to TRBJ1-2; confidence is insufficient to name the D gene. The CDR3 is CAISDGSTLLYGYTF. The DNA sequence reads TGTGCCATCAGTGATGGGTCGACACTCCTCTATGGCTACACCTTC.